The 28 T cell receptor beta chains below all came from one sample that was sequenced in a study of cytomegalovirus exposure and HLA in healthy donors. PCR employed 60 Vbeta and 13 Jbeta primers. The table came from immunoSEQ multiplex PCR; TCRdb's copy has only in-frame clones and leaves some out. The sample records tens of thousands of clones, about 74% being singletons. Material for sequencing was PBMCs. The receptors were sampled from a man aged 25 to 45 in good health and CMV-seronegative.

The chain carries TRBV5-6 and TRBJ1-5; D may be TRBD1 (5 bases). The germline V and J ends were trimmed by 3 bases and 2 bases, with 15 bases remaining between them. CDR3 size: 16 residues. Per the germline V gene, CDR1 is SGHDT and CDR2 is YYEEEE. CDR3 region: CASSWGGISGNQPQHF. The CDR3 DNA reads as TGTGCCAGCAGCTGGGGGGGTATCAGCGGCAATCAGCCCCAGCATTTT.

This clone showed up just once. V usage is TRBV4-2 and J usage is TRBJ2-1; 12 positions match TRBD2. V lost 0 bases and J lost 7; bases outside the gene matches: 7. Germline CDR1 LGHNA, CDR2 YNFKEQ. The CDR3 spans 17 residues. The CDR3 protein is CASSQDPATSGRNEQFF. The CDR3 DNA is TGTGCCAGCAGCCAAGATCCTGCGACTAGCGGGAGAAATGAGCAGTTCTTC.

Here the CDR3 DNA reads TGTGCCAGCAGTCTGACAGGGGGCGCGGGGGAGCAGTTCTTC. Protein product: CASSLTGGAGEQFF. J is TRBJ2-1 and V is TRBV7-2; 10 bases line up with TRBD1. This CDR3 spans 14 amino acids. CDR1 is SGHTA and CDR2 is FQGNSA in the germline V gene. The V segment lost 6 bases and the J segment 10 bases; nucleotides outside the gene matches: 9.

The chain joins TRBV6-6 to TRBJ1-5; 7 nucleotides match TRBD1. J lost 4 bases, V lost 4 bases, and 7 bases had no gene match. CDR1 and CDR2 (germline): MNHNY, SVGAGI (reference sequence). The CDR3 consists of 15 residues. CDR3 amino acids: CASSWGRRGNQPQHF. CDR3 sequence (DNA): TGTGCCAGCAGTTGGGGCCGCAGGGGGAATCAGCCCCAGCATTTT.

The chain joins TRBV25-1 to TRBJ1-2; D perhaps matches TRBD1 (5 bases). The V end was cut by 4 bases, the J end by 4 bases, with 7 bases between. The CDR3 spans 12 residues. Germline V gives CDR1 MGHDK, CDR2 SYGVNS. The CDR3 DNA sequence: TGTGCCAGCAGTGCGGGACTCTATGGCTACACCTTC. It is translated as CASSAGLYGYTF.

The chain recombines TRBV27 with TRBJ2-7, with TRBD1 identical over 9 bases. V was clipped by 5 bases and J by 2 bases; unmatched bases: 4. The germline V gene encodes CDR1 MNHEY and CDR2 SMNVEV (reference sequence). The CDR3 has 14 residues. The CDR3 spells CASSTRDRAYEQYF. CDR3 DNA sequence: TGTGCCAGCAGTACCCGGGACAGGGCCTACGAGCAGTACTTC.

The V call is TRBV6-1, the J call TRBJ2-7, with TRBD1 as a possible D gene (6 bases). Trimming removed 9 bases at V and 0 bases at J, with 18 bases between. The germline V gene encodes CDR1 MNHNS and CDR2 SASEGT. The CDR3 has 15 residues. Written as DNA, the CDR3 is TGTGCCAGTCAACAAGCGGACAGAAGCTCCTACGAGCAGTACTTC. Translated: CASQQADRSSYEQYF.

This clone was observed a single time. The chain employs TRBV28 and TRBJ2-6; tentatively, D is TRBD1 (6 bases). Germline-derived CDR1 and CDR2 are MDHEN and SYDVKM. V was shortened by 5 bases and J by 4 bases, with 15 bases between the two germline ends. CDR3 length equals 16 residues. CDR3 coding DNA: TGTGCCAGCAGTCCGTCCGGAGGACAGGGGGCCAACGTCCTGACTTTC. Protein product: CASSPSGGQGANVLTF.

This rearrangement joins TRBV6-4 to TRBJ2-7; D possibly corresponds to TRBD2 (5 bases). The CDR3 totals 12 residues. The germline V gene has CDR1 MRHNA and CDR2 SNTAGT. Trimming removed 4 bases at V and 7 bases at J, with 11 bases between. CDR3 bases: TGTGCCAGCAGTGCGGGAACCGGGGAGCAGTACTTC. Its translation is CASSAGTGEQYF.

The chain carries TRBV7-2 and TRBJ1-2, with 11 bases fitting TRBD1. The CDR3 runs to 14 residues. The V segment lost 5 bases and the J segment 7 bases; nucleotides outside the gene matches: 6. Looked up from germline, CDR1 is SGHTA and CDR2 is FQGNSA. In DNA, the CDR3 is TGTGCCAGCAGCCCGGACAGGGGGCGTCTTGGCTACACCTTC. Translated: CASSPDRGRLGYTF.

In DNA form, the CDR3 reads TGTGCCAGCAGTCCGGGGACAGGGGTGCAGCCCCAGCATTTT. Amino acid sequence: CASSPGTGVQPQHF. The chain joins TRBV27 to TRBJ1-5; the match to TRBD1 covers 10 bases. V was clipped by 5 bases and J by 7 bases; unmatched bases: 5. Germline-derived CDR1 and CDR2 are MNHEY and SMNVEV (reference sequence). The CDR3 has 14 amino acids.

This clone has only a few counts. The J gene is TRBJ2-1, the V gene TRBV6-5, with 10 bases fitting TRBD2. This CDR3 has 15 amino acids. Unmatched junction bases numbered 7, after V lost 5 bases and J lost 6 bases. Germline CDR1 MNHEY, CDR2 SVGAGI. The chain's CDR3 is CASSSGRASGNEQFF. The CDR3 DNA is TGTGCCAGCAGTAGCGGGAGGGCCTCGGGCAATGAGCAGTTCTTC.

The chain employs TRBV11-2 and TRBJ2-7; 7 bases line up with TRBD2. This CDR3 is 15 amino acids long. The germline CDR1 and CDR2 sequences are SGHAT and FQNNGV. J gave up 0 bases and V 5 bases, and 7 bases lay outside the gene matches. The CDR3 loop is CASSALRGSSYEQYF. CDR3 in DNA: TGTGCCAGCAGCGCTTTGCGGGGGAGCTCCTACGAGCAGTACTTC.

As concerns this clone: Additional DNA sequences in this sample encode the identical CDR3. This chain connects TRBV9 to TRBJ2-7, with D possibly matching TRBD1 (6 bases). Germline V gene data show CDR1 as SGDLS and CDR2 as YYNGEE. The CDR3 has 15 amino acids. Trimming took 0 bases from V and 0 from J, leaving 10 bases between them. The CDR3 DNA sequence: TGTGCCAGCAGCGTAGCTCTGGACAGCTCCTACGAGCAGTACTTC. Its protein product is CASSVALDSSYEQYF.

This rearrangement joins TRBV4-2 to TRBJ2-5; TRBD2 matches 13 bases. The CDR3 totals 16 residues. CDR1 is LGHNA and CDR2 is YNFKEQ in the germline V gene. V dropped 5 bases and J dropped 2; count of bases not matched to a gene: 5. The CDR3 region is CASSSSTSGGQETQYF. CDR3 nucleotides: TGTGCCAGCAGCTCCTCGACTAGCGGGGGGCAAGAGACCCAGTACTTC.

V is TRBV5-1 and J is TRBJ1-4; 7 bases align to TRBD1. V shed 0 bases, J shed 2 bases, and the junction held 1 base outside the gene matches. The CDR3 has 15 amino acids. Looked up from germline, CDR1 is SGHRS and CDR2 is YFSETQ. CDR3 sequence (DNA): TGCGCCAGCAGCTTGGTACAGGGGACTAATGAAAAACTGTTTTTT. Translation: CASSLVQGTNEKLFF.

The CDR3: CASSFDTTRQFF. In DNA, the CDR3 is TGTGCCAGCAGCTTTGACACGACACGGCAGTTCTTC. This chain connects TRBV7-9 to TRBJ2-1, with D unclear. The CDR3 is 12 residues long. CDR1 is SEHNR, CDR2 FQNEAQ, per germline (reference sequence). Trimming took 3 bases from V and 12 from J, leaving 12 bases between them.

This sequence joins TRBV7-2 and TRBJ2-5, with D tentatively TRBD2 (6 bases). V was cut by 1 base and J by 5 bases, with 14 bases left in between. The CDR3 has 15 amino acids. The germline gives CDR1 SGHTA, CDR2 FQGNSA. In DNA, the CDR3 is TGTGCCAGCAGCTTAGGGGGAACTAGCTTGGAGACCCAGTACTTC. Translation gives CASSLGGTSLETQYF. Full variable domain (remainder filled in from reference TRBV7-2 and TRBJ2-5): GAGVSQSPSNKVTEKGKDVELRCDPISGHTALYWYRQSLGQGLEFLIYFQGNSAPDKSGLPSDRFSAERTGGSVSTLTIQRTQQEDSAVYLCASSLGGTSLETQYFGPGTRLLVL.

The chain couples TRBV11-2 to TRBJ2-3; TRBD2 aligns across 7 bases. J was trimmed by 6 bases and V by 5 bases; bases with no gene match: 2. This CDR3 has 12 amino acids. Germline assignment: CDR1 SGHAT and CDR2 FQNNGV. This chain's CDR3 is CASSTGGDTQYF. In DNA form, the CDR3 reads TGTGCCAGCAGCACCGGGGGGGATACGCAGTATTTT.

This clone was detected only a few times. V is TRBV27 and J is TRBJ2-7; 9 nucleotides agree with TRBD1. The germline gives CDR1 MNHEY, CDR2 SMNVEV (reference sequence). J lost 3 bases, V lost 5 bases, and 8 bases had no gene match. This CDR3 has 15 residues. Here the CDR3 reads CASSSRQGGSYEQYF. Here the CDR3 DNA reads TGTGCCAGCAGTAGCAGACAGGGGGGGAGCTACGAGCAGTACTTC.

The chain couples TRBV6-5 to TRBJ2-4, with D possibly TRBD1 on 5 matching bases. CDR3 length equals 14 residues. CDR1 and CDR2 from the germline V gene are MNHEY and SVGAGI. Trimming left V 6 bases short and J 1 base short, with 10 bases between. This CDR3 reads CASSPTVAKNIQYF. CDR3 in DNA: TGTGCCAGCAGCCCGACAGTCGCCAAAAACATTCAGTACTTC.

The chain couples TRBV5-5 to TRBJ2-1; maybe TRBD2 (6 bases). V was trimmed by 7 bases and J by 4 bases, leaving 12 bases between them. The CDR3 extends over 13 amino acids. Germline assignment: CDR1 SGHKS and CDR2 YYEKEE (reference sequence). This CDR3 is CASLPAGYNEQFF. The CDR3 region has the DNA TGTGCCAGCCTCCCTGCGGGGTACAATGAGCAGTTCTTC.

The chain combines TRBV6-6 with TRBJ1-1, with D tentatively TRBD1 (6 bases). This CDR3 comprises 14 residues. Trimming removed 8 bases from V and 0 bases from J, with 13 bases in between. In germline, CDR1 is MNHNY, CDR2 SVGAGI (reference sequence). CDR3 in DNA: TGTGCCAGCGGTACAGGGAGCATGAACACTGAAGCTTTCTTT. Its protein is CASGTGSMNTEAFF.

The rearrangement joins TRBV10-3 to TRBJ2-7; a weak D match, TRBD1 (5 bases). V lost 6 bases, J lost 2 bases, and 14 bases lay in between. This CDR3 region has 14 residues. Germline CDR1 reads ENHRY; CDR2 reads SYGVKD. The CDR3 is CAISAGVGPYEQYF. The CDR3 region has the DNA TGTGCCATCAGCGCCGGTGTGGGGCCCTACGAGCAGTACTTC.

The chain employs TRBV2 and TRBJ1-2; unclear D gene. The CDR3 covers 13 residues. Germline V gene lookup returns CDR1 SNHLY and CDR2 FYNNEI. Trimming removed 5 bases at V and 4 bases at J, with 11 bases between. CDR3 bases: TGTGCCAGCAGTAGAGGACGGGGCTATGGCTACACCTTC. Translated: CASSRGRGYGYTF.

This clone was counted between two and nine times. The V gene is TRBV28, the J gene TRBJ1-5; the match to TRBD1 covers 7 bases. The CDR3 loop spans 17 amino acids. Per the germline V gene, CDR1 is MDHEN and CDR2 is SYDVKM. V was pared by 3 bases and J by 5 bases, with 13 bases of the junction left unmatched. CDR3 in amino acids: CASSLIIWDRNYQPQHF. The CDR3 DNA follows: TGTGCCAGCAGTTTGATTATCTGGGACAGAAATTATCAGCCCCAGCATTTT.

The CDR3 reads CASGLSGGQETQYF. The CDR3 DNA reads TGTGCTAGTGGTTTATCGGGGGGGCAAGAGACCCAGTACTTC. The chain employs TRBV12-5 and TRBJ2-5, with 8 bases aligning to TRBD2. Trimming cost V 3 bases and J 2 bases; bases outside gene matches: 2. The CDR3 runs to 14 residues. CDR1 and CDR2 from the germline V gene are LGHNT and FRNRAP.

The chain employs TRBV9 and TRBJ2-2; TRBD2 matches at 8 bases. The germline CDR1 and CDR2 sequences are SGDLS and YYNGEE. J gave up 6 bases and V 0 bases, and 7 bases lay outside the gene matches. This CDR3 contains 16 residues. The CDR3 nucleotides read TGTGCCAGCAGCGTAGCGGGGGGGCGATTTTCCGGGGAGCTGTTTTTT. Its translation: CASSVAGGRFSGELFF.